This is a list of T cell receptor beta chains from one sample in a study of early T cells in non-severe SARS-CoV-2 infection. Via MiXCR, TCRdb re-called the 5' RACE reads, giving one row per CDR3 protein. The sample yields 99,000 or so distinct CDR3 sequences, roughly 15% seen once. The sequenced sample was whole blood. These TCRs come from an adult who was a healthcare worker with PCR-confirmed SARS-CoV-2 infection or an uninfected control (not recorded which). Both conserved end residues are part of each CDR3. Each record gives: D gene, V gene, clone size, J gene, CDR3 DNA, CDR3 protein. The D gene is left open where the match is weak. Size tells how often a clone was seen (once, few, many) or the class of an expanded clone, and some rows leave it out.

TRBD2	TRBV29-1	.	TRBJ2-4	TGCAGCGTTGAGACTAGCGGGAGAATGGACATTCAGTACTTC	CSVETSGRMDIQYF
.	TRBV3-1	few	TRBJ2-6	TGTGCCAGCAGCCTGGGAGATAGCAGCTCTGGGGCCAACGTCCTGACTTTC	CASSLGDSSSGANVLTF
.	TRBV12-3/TRBV12-4	few	TRBJ2-7	TGTGCCAGCAGTTCCCCGGGACTCGGTTACGAGCAGTACTTC	CASSSPGLGYEQYF
.	TRBV4-3	.	TRBJ2-7	TGCGCCAGCAGCAAAGGCCTGGGAGAGGGGAACGAGCAGTACTTC	CASSKGLGEGNEQYF
TRBD2	TRBV4-3	many	TRBJ2-1	TGCGCCAGCAGCCAGGGCGGGAGGGCCTACAATGAGCAGTTCTTC	CASSQGGRAYNEQFF
.	TRBV5-1	few	TRBJ2-1	TGCGCCAGCAGCTCAGGTTGGGCTTACAATGAGCAGTTCTTC	CASSSGWAYNEQFF
.	TRBV6-6	many	TRBJ2-4	TGTGCCAGCAGTTACTCGGTATTAGCCAAAAACATTCAGTACTTC	CASSYSVLAKNIQYF
.	TRBV20-1	few	TRBJ2-1	TGCAGTGCAAGTCGGCTCGAGGGGAGGTACAATGAGCAGTTCTTC	CSASRLEGRYNEQFF
.	TRBV6-1	few	TRBJ2-1	TGTGCCAGCAGTCTAATGGGGACTGAGCAGTTCTTC	CASSLMGTEQFF
.	TRBV20-1	few	TRBJ2-5	TGCAGTGCTTGGGCGGTAGGCTACGGAGAGACCCAGTACTTC	CSAWAVGYGETQYF
TRBD1	TRBV6-2/TRBV6-3	few	TRBJ2-3	TGTGCCAGCAGACCTTTAACCGGGACAGGGGTGGGCACAGATACGCAGTATTTT	CASRPLTGTGVGTDTQYF
.	TRBV12-3/TRBV12-4	.	TRBJ1-6	TGTGCCAGCAGTTTAGGGCATTTGCCTAATTCACCCCTCCACTTT	CASSLGHLPNSPLHF
.	TRBV6-2/TRBV6-3	.	TRBJ1-2	TGTGCCAGCAGTTACTCGAGTACAACCTATGGCTACACCTTC	CASSYSSTTYGYTF
TRBD1	TRBV5-4	few	TRBJ1-2	TGTGCCAGCAGGGAAGGGACAGGACACTATGGCTACACCTTC	CASREGTGHYGYTF
.	TRBV28	few	TRBJ2-5	TGTGCCAGCAGTGTTCTGGGTTCCCAAGAGACCCAGTACTTC	CASSVLGSQETQYF
TRBD2	TRBV9	few	TRBJ2-1	TGTGCCAGCAGCGTAGGAGGCGGGGGGGCGGCGGATGAGCAGTTCTTC	CASSVGGGGAADEQFF
.	TRBV29-1	.	TRBJ2-1	TGCAGCTTCCGACAGGATGAGCAGTTCTTC	CSFRQDEQFF
.	TRBV6-1	many	TRBJ1-5	TGTGCCACTCTAATGTGGGGCGCAGGTCAGCCCCAGCATTTT	CATLMWGAGQPQHF
.	TRBV7-2	few	TRBJ1-1	TGTGCCAGCAGCTTAGTAGGGGCAGGGGCGGGCACTGAAGCTTTCTTT	CASSLVGAGAGTEAFF
.	TRBV3-1	.	TRBJ1-1	TGTGCCAGCACCCGGACTGAAGGATCCCCTGAAGCTTTCTTT	CASTRTEGSPEAFF
.	TRBV27	.	TRBJ2-3	TGTGCCAGCAGAGTTTTTCTCGGCACAGATACGCAGTATTTT	CASRVFLGTDTQYF
TRBD1	TRBV6-5	few	TRBJ1-5	TGTGCCAGCAGCTCCGGGACAGGGGATTCGAATCAGCCCCAGCATTTT	CASSSGTGDSNQPQHF
.	TRBV27	.	TRBJ2-5	TGTGCCAGCAGTTGGGGCCATACCCGAGAGACCCAGTACTTC	CASSWGHTRETQYF
.	TRBV20-1	.	TRBJ2-3	TGCAGTGCCCCTGCTGATACGCAGTATTTT	CSAPADTQYF
TRBD2	TRBV19	many	TRBJ2-1	TGTGCCAGTAGTACCGGACGGGAGGTCTACAATGAGCAGTTCTTC	CASSTGREVYNEQFF
TRBD2	TRBV7-6	few	TRBJ2-2	TGTGCCAGCAGGACTAGCCTCACCGGGGAGCTGTTTTTT	CASRTSLTGELFF
.	TRBV5-1	few	TRBJ2-3	TGCGCCAGCAGGACAAACCCTACTAGCACAGATACGCAGTATTTT	CASRTNPTSTDTQYF
.	TRBV12-3/TRBV12-4	.	TRBJ1-2	TGTGCCAGCAGTTCAGGACGGATATTTGGCTACACCTTC	CASSSGRIFGYTF
TRBD1	TRBV13	few	TRBJ1-1	TGTGCCAGCAGCTTCAACAGGGGGCGGACTGAAGCTTTCTTT	CASSFNRGRTEAFF
.	TRBV6-5	many	TRBJ2-7	TGTGCCAGCAGCCCGGGACACTCCTCCTACGAGCAGTACTTC	CASSPGHSSYEQYF
TRBD2	TRBV7-2	few	TRBJ2-2	TGTGCCAGCAGTCCAAGGGGCGGGGGAGGCACCGGGGAGCTGTTTTTT	CASSPRGGGGTGELFF
.	TRBV4-2	few	TRBJ2-6	TGTGCCAGCAGCCAAGTTCTCCGAATCCCCTCTGGGGCCAACGTCCTGACTTTC	CASSQVLRIPSGANVLTF
.	TRBV7-2	few	TRBJ2-7	TGTGCCAGCAGCTTAAGACGGGCCTACGAGCAGTACTTC	CASSLRRAYEQYF
.	TRBV7-2	.	TRBJ1-1	TGTGCCAGCAGCTTAGTTCCGGGGGCCACTGAAGCTTTCTTT	CASSLVPGATEAFF
.	TRBV6-1	.	TRBJ1-5	TGTGCCAGCAGTCCCGGGACGTATAGCAATCAGCCCCAGCATTTT	CASSPGTYSNQPQHF
TRBD1	TRBV13	few	TRBJ2-2	TGTGCCAGCAGCCCCGGACACAGGGGGAACACCGGGGAGCTGTTTTTT	CASSPGHRGNTGELFF
.	TRBV21-1	few	TRBJ1-1	TGTGCCAGTGACACTGGTATAAAGAACACTGAAGCTTTCTTT	CASDTGIKNTEAFF
TRBD2	TRBV28	.	TRBJ2-1	TGTGCCAGCAGTTCCTGGGGGGGACTAGCTCAGTATGGGGATGAGCAGTTCTTC	CASSSWGGLAQYGDEQFF
.	TRBV7-8	few	TRBJ2-3	TGTGCCAGCAGCTTAGTCTCCGTGACTAGTTTGAGCACAGATACGCAGTATTTT	CASSLVSVTSLSTDTQYF
TRBD1	TRBV18	few	TRBJ1-5	TGTGCCAGCTCACCGGAAGGGACAGGGGTACGGAGCAATCAGCCCCAGCATTTT	CASSPEGTGVRSNQPQHF
.	TRBV24-1	many	TRBJ2-5	TGTGCCACCAGTGACTCCCGGACAGTTGAGACCCAGTACTTC	CATSDSRTVETQYF
.	TRBV28	few	TRBJ1-6	TGTGCCAGCACACTGGAGGGGGGGCGCTCCTATAATTCACCCCTCCACTTT	CASTLEGGRSYNSPLHF